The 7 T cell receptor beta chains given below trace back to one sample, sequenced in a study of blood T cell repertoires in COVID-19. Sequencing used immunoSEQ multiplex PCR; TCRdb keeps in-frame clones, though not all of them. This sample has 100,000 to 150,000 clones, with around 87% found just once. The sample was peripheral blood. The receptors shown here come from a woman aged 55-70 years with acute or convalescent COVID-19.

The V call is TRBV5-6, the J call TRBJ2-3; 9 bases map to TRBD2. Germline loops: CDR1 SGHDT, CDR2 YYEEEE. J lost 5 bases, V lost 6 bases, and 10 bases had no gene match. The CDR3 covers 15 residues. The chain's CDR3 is CASTRGAGGGDTQYF. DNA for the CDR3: TGTGCCAGCACCCGGGGCGCGGGGGGGGGAGATACGCAGTATTTT.

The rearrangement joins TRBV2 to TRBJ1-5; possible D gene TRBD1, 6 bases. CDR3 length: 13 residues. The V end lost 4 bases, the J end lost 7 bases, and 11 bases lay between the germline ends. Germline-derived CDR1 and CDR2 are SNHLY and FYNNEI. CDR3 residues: CASSGSGAQPQHF. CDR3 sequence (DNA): TGTGCCAGCAGTGGCTCAGGGGCCCAGCCCCAGCATTTT.

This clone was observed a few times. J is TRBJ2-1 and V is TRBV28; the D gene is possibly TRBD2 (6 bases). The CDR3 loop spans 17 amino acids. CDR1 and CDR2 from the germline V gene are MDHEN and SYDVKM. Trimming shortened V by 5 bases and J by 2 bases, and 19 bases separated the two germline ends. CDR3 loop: CASSLFRERVTYNEQFF. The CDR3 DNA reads TGTGCCAGCAGTCTATTCCGGGAGAGGGTAACCTACAATGAGCAGTTCTTC.

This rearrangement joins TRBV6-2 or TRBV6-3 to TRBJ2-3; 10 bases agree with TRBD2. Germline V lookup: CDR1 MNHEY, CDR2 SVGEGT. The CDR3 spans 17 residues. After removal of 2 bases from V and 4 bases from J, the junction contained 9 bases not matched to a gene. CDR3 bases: TGTGCCAGCAGTTACGAGGCTAGCGGGAGTTTGGCAGATACGCAGTATTTT. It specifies CASSYEASGSLADTQYF.

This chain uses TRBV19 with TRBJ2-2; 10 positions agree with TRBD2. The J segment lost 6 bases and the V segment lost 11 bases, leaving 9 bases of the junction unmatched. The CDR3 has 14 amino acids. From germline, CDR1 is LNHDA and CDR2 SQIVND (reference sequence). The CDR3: CACGLAGVPGELFF. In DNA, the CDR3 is TGTGCCTGTGGGCTAGCGGGAGTCCCCGGGGAGCTGTTTTTT.

The CDR3 region is CASSPFQGGSYNEQFF. The CDR3 DNA follows: TGTGCCAGCTCACCATTTCAGGGGGGATCCTACAATGAGCAGTTCTTC. J is TRBJ2-1 and V is TRBV18; D possibly corresponds to TRBD1 (7 bases). The germline V and J ends were trimmed by 2 bases and 1 base, with 12 bases remaining between them. CDR3 length: 16 residues. Germline values: CDR1 KGHSH, CDR2 LQKENI.

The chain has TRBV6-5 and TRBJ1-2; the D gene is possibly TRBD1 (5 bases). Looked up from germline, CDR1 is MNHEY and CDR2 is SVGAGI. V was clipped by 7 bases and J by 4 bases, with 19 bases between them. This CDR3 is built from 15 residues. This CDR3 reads CASTPRQTLSYGYTF. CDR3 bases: TGTGCCAGCACCCCGAGACAGACTTTATCCTATGGCTACACCTTC.